This passage covers 13 T cell receptor beta chains from one sample sequenced in a study of cytomegalovirus exposure and HLA in healthy donors. PCR employed 60 Vbeta and 13 Jbeta primers. Repertoires were generated with immunoSEQ multiplex PCR, while TCRdb's copy carries only in-frame clones and drops some. In total, the table holds around 100,000 clones. Sample: PBMCs. These receptors were collected from a man younger than 45 in good health and CMV-seronegative.

The chain recombines TRBV25-1 with TRBJ1-2, with D possibly TRBD1 on 6 matching bases. This CDR3 is 16 amino acids long. Germline values: CDR1 MGHDK, CDR2 SYGVNS. V was clipped by 1 base and J by 4 bases, with 16 bases between them. CDR3 in amino acids: CASSESRTGSAYGYTF. The CDR3 DNA sequence: TGTGCCAGCAGTGAATCTAGAACAGGGTCGGCCTATGGCTACACCTTC.

The chain links TRBV5-1 to TRBJ1-1, with D tentatively TRBD1 (6 bases). The CDR3 loop spans 14 amino acids. V shed 0 bases and J shed 2 bases, with 8 bases lying between them. The germline CDR1 and CDR2 sequences are SGHRS and YFSETQ. The CDR3 bases are TGCGCCAGCAGCTTGGGGACAGTAAACACTGAAGCTTTCTTT. It yields the protein CASSLGTVNTEAFF.

The chain uses TRBV5-1 and TRBJ2-1, with TRBD1 identical over 10 bases. The J segment lost 7 bases and the V segment lost 0 bases, leaving 7 bases of the junction unmatched. Germline V gene data show CDR1 as SGHRS and CDR2 as YFSETQ. The CDR3 covers 16 residues. CDR3 DNA sequence: TGCGCCAGCAGCTTGGCCCCGGGACAGGGGCAGAATGAGCAGTTCTTC. Residues: CASSLAPGQGQNEQFF.

CDR3 sequence reads: CASSLRDRVGNQPQHF. The CDR3 DNA sequence: TGTGCCAGCAGTTTAAGGGACAGAGTAGGCAATCAGCCCCAGCATTTT. The chain combines TRBV28 with TRBJ1-5, with TRBD1 matching over 7 bases. Germline V lookup: CDR1 MDHEN, CDR2 SYDVKM. V shed 2 bases, J shed 2 bases, and the junction held 6 bases outside the gene matches. The CDR3 covers 16 residues.

The chain links TRBV4-2 to TRBJ1-1; 8 nucleotides match TRBD1. CDR3 size: 15 residues. Germline V gives CDR1 LGHNA, CDR2 YNFKEQ. V was pared by 0 bases and J by 2 bases, with 2 bases of the junction left unmatched. CDR3 amino acids: CASSQEQGVNTEAFF. The CDR3 nucleotides read TGTGCCAGCAGCCAAGAACAGGGGGTAAACACTGAAGCTTTCTTT.

The chain couples TRBV4-1 to TRBJ1-2; 7 nucleotides align to TRBD1. Germline CDR1 and CDR2: MGHRA and YSYEKL. J lost 0 bases, V lost 2 bases, and 9 bases had no gene match. This CDR3 contains 17 residues. The CDR3 sequence is CASSQPDRATSNYGYTF. DNA for the CDR3: TGCGCCAGCAGCCAACCAGACAGGGCTACGTCTAACTATGGCTACACCTTC.

The gene calls are TRBV2 and TRBJ1-6; TRBD1 agrees at 8 bases. The CDR3 runs 15 residues. CDR1 SNHLY and CDR2 FYNNEI come from the germline V gene. J lost 3 bases, V lost 3 bases, and 1 base had no gene match. CDR3 sequence reads: CASSEDRDYNSPLHF. The CDR3 DNA follows: TGTGCCAGCAGTGAGGACAGGGACTATAATTCACCCCTCCACTTT. The whole variable domain, remainder taken from reference TRBV2 and TRBJ1-6, is EPEVTQTPSHQVTQMGQEVILRCVPISNHLYFYWYRQILGQKVEFLVSFYNNEISEKSEIFDDQFSVERPDGSNFTLKIRSTKLEDSAMYFCASSEDRDYNSPLHFGNGTRLTVT.

The gene calls are TRBV5-1 and TRBJ2-1; TRBD1 aligns across 7 bases. V was clipped by 0 bases and J by 7 bases; unmatched bases: 10. CDR1 is SGHRS and CDR2 is YFSETQ in the germline V gene. This CDR3 is 16 amino acids long. The CDR3 here is CASSLAPTGTMNEQFF. The CDR3 nucleotides read TGCGCCAGCAGCTTGGCTCCGACAGGGACAATGAATGAGCAGTTCTTC. Combining the CDR3 with reference TRBV5-1 and TRBJ2-1 gives the whole variable domain KAGVTQTPRYLIKTRGQQVTLSCSPISGHRSVSWYQQTPGQGLQFLFEYFSETQRNKGNFPGRFSGRQFSNSRSEMNVSTLELGDSALYLCASSLAPTGTMNEQFFGPGTRLTVL.

This sequence joins TRBV5-8 and TRBJ2-5, with D maybe TRBD1 (5 bases). The CDR3 has 13 amino acids. V lost 7 bases and J 4 bases, leaving 14 bases between the germline ends. The germline V gene has CDR1 SGHTS and CDR2 YDEGEE. CDR3 DNA sequence: TGTGCCAGCCTCCCAGGGTATCGAGAGACCCAGTACTTC. Its protein is CASLPGYRETQYF.

The chain employs TRBV6-1 and TRBJ1-3; 7 nucleotides match TRBD1. Per the germline V gene, CDR1 is MNHNS and CDR2 is SASEGT. With 3 bases clipped from V and 4 bases from J, the junction kept 6 bases outside the gene matches. The CDR3 sequence is 15 residues long. DNA of the CDR3: TGTGCCAGCAGTGATGCCAGGGGGTTCGGAAACACCATATATTTT. This translates into CASSDARGFGNTIYF.

The chain recombines TRBV18 with TRBJ2-1; the D gene is possibly TRBD1 (6 bases). Trimming stripped 6 bases from V and 4 bases from J, with 13 bases between. Germline CDR1 KGHSH, CDR2 LQKENI. This CDR3 spans 14 amino acids. DNA of the CDR3: TGTGCCAGCTCGCTGACCGGGACATACAATGAGCAGTTCTTC. Its protein is CASSLTGTYNEQFF.

Worth noting for this clone: One end of the junction does not line up with germline, which may come from a read error. The chain is built from TRBV28 and TRBJ1-5, with 8 bases aligning to TRBD1. The CDR3 totals 18 residues. Per the germline V gene, CDR1 is MDHEN and CDR2 is SYDVKM. DNA of the CDR3: TGTGCCAGCAGCTTATACACAGGGGGTGTGAGAAACAATCAGCCCCAGCATTTT. It encodes CASSLYTGGVRNNQPQHF.

The genes are TRBV19 and TRBJ1-5, with D maybe TRBD1 (5 bases). This CDR3 is built from 17 residues. Between the trimmed V and J ends, which lost 0 bases and 4 bases, there was a span of 16 bases. CDR1 LNHDA and CDR2 SQIVND come from the germline V gene (reference sequence). The CDR3 DNA follows: TGTGCCAGTAGTATAGAGGATACAGGTAGGGGAAATCAGCCCCAGCATTTT. It encodes CASSIEDTGRGNQPQHF.